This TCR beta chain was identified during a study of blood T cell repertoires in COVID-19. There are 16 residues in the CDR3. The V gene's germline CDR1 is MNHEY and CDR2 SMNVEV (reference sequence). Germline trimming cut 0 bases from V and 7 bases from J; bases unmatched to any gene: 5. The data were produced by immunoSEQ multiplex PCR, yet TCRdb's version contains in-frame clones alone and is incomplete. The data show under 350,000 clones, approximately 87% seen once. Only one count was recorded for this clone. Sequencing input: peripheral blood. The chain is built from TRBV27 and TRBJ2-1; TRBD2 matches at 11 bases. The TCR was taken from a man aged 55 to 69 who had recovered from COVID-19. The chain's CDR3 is CASSLSTSGIRNEQFF. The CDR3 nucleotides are TGTGCCAGCAGTTTATCGACTAGCGGGATTAGAAATGAGCAGTTCTTC.